The T cell receptor beta chain described here comes from a study of identical twins. CDR3 length equals 14 residues. Trimming left V 7 bases short and J 6 bases short, with 18 bases between. Germline CDR1 reads MNHEY; CDR2 reads SVGEGT. TCRdb reprocessed the 5' RACE reads via MiXCR and lists one record per CDR3 protein. Of some 200,000 distinct CDR3 sequences in the sample, 6.5% to 8.5% were seen once. This sample also appeared in a second study, on yellow fever vaccine responses in identical twins.

This sequence joins TRBV6-2 or TRBV6-3 and TRBJ1-2, with unresolved D. Material for sequencing was memory (CD45RO+) T cells sorted from blood. The TCR comes from a woman between 18 and 30 years old in good health. The DNA for the CDR3 is TGTGCCAGCACCGCGGGTGGGCAGGTGGATGGCTACACCTTC. Its translation: CASTAGGQVDGYTF.